The source of this T cell receptor beta chain is a study of molecular identifiers for immune sequencing clone quantification. Germline CDR1 and CDR2: SGDLS and YYNGEE. V was shortened by 0 bases and J by 2 bases, with 9 bases between the two germline ends. The CDR3 sequence is 14 residues long. TCRdb independently ran MiXCR on the PCR reads; one entry per CDR3 protein. The top ten hold about 0.81% of the sample, which has hundreds of thousands of distinct CDR3 sequences, around 25% seen once. On this clonotype itself: The antigen remains unidentified.

Study results and limitations: Naive cells had under 1% of molecules in clones above 20 RNA copies, effectors over 97%. Spiked TCR RNA from one Jurkat cell reportedly showed up when mixed among more than 900,000 naive cells.

Each library that profiled naive CD8 cells came from 20,000 to 1,000,000 sorted cells with 10%, 30% or 50% RNA. Sorting selected naive CD8 T cells with a CD8+CD4-CCR7+CD45RA+ phenotype. The source is a human donor in good health. Some libraries in this study had Jurkat cell RNA spiked in. The sample taken for sequencing was naive CD8+ T cells from blood, with Jurkat cell RNA spiked in. The subset denotes: FACS-sorted CD8+CD4-CCR7+CD45RA+ naive T cells. The genes are TRBV9 and TRBJ2-7; tentatively, D is TRBD1 (6 bases). CDR3 nucleotides: TGTGCCAGCAGCGTAGGTGGGACACCCTACGAGCAGTACTTC. It is translated as CASSVGGTPYEQYF.